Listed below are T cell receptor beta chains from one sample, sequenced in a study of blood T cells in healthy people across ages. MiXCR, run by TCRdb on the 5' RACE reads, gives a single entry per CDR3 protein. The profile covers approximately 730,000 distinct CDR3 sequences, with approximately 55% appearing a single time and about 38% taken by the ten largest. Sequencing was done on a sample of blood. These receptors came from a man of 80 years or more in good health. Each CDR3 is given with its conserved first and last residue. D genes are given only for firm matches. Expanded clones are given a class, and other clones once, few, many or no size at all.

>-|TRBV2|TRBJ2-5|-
TGTGCCAGCAGTGGGGATACCCCGGGGACCCAGTACTTC
CASSGDTPGTQYF
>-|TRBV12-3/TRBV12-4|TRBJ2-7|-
TGTGCCAGCAGTTTAAGTCTAGGGGGAAGCTCCTACAATGAGCAGTACTTC
CASSLSLGGSSYNEQYF
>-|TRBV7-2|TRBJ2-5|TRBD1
TGTGCCAGCAGCATCCAAACAGGGGGGCGGGAGACCCAGTACTTC
CASSIQTGGRETQYF
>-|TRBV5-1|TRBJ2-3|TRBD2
TGCGCCAGCAGCTTACTAGCGGGAGGGCCGATGTCGACAGATACGCAGTATTTT
CASSLLAGGPMSTDTQYF
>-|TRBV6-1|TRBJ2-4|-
TGTGCCAGCAGCCTCACAGGTCGGGAGCAGTACTTC
CASSLTGREQYF
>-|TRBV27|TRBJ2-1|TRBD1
TGTGCCAGCAGTTTCCCACGGGCAGGGGGCGATGAGCAGTTCTTC
CASSFPRAGGDEQFF
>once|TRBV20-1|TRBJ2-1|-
TGCAGTGCTAGAGATGGTCGGAGCCCTAGCAGGAGCTCCTACAATGAGCAGTTCTTC
CSARDGRSPSRSSYNEQFF
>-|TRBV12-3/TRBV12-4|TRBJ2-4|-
TGTGCCAGCAGTTTAAAGGGGTTTCCTACGTTTGGGCAGTACTTC
CASSLKGFPTFGQYF
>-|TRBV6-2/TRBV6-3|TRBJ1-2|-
TGTGCCAGCTGTGTTACCGACTCCTATGGCTACACCTTC
CASCVTDSYGYTF
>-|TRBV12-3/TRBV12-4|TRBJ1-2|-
TGTGCCAGCAGTTTAAAGGGCCTCTATGGCTACACCTTC
CASSLKGLYGYTF
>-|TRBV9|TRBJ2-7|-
TGTGCCAGCAGCGTAAGCGGTAGCGGCGAGCAGTACTTC
CASSVSGSGEQYF
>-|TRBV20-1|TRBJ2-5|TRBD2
TGCAGTGCCGTACTAGCGGGAGTGCGGGAGACCCAGTACTTC
CSAVLAGVRETQYF
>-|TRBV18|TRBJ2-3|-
TGTGCCAGCTCACGGACCCTAGCGCCAAGCACAGATACGCAGTATTTT
CASSRTLAPSTDTQYF
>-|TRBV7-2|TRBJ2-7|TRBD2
TGTGCCAGCAGCTTATACTTTCGCCCCGGAAAACTAGCGGCCACCTACGAGCAGTACTTC
CASSLYFRPGKLAATYEQYF
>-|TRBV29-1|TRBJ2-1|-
TGCAGCGTTGCCCGACGGCAGACCCCCAATGAGCAGTTCTTC
CSVARRQTPNEQFF
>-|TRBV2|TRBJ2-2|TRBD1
TGTGCCAGCAGCCGGACAGGGAAGGACACCGGGGAGCTGTTTTTT
CASSRTGKDTGELFF
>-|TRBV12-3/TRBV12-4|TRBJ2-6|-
TGTGCCAGCCTCGGTGCTGGGGCCAACGTCCTGACTTTC
CASLGAGANVLTF
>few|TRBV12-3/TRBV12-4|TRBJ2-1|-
TGTGCCAGCAGTGAGCTAGCCTACAATGAGCAGTTCTTC
CASSELAYNEQFF
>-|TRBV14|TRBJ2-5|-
TGTGCCAGCAGCCAAGATTTCGGACGCCAAGAGACCCAGTACTTC
CASSQDFGRQETQYF
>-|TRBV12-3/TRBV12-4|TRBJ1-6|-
TGTGCCAGCAGTCAACAGACAGGCTCACCCCTCCACTTT
CASSQQTGSPLHF
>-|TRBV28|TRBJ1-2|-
TGTGCCAGCAGCCCGAGGGGCTTTCCCTCTAACTATGGCTACACCTTC
CASSPRGFPSNYGYTF
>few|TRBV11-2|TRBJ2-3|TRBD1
TGTGCCAGCAGTTTCGCAGGGGGAAGGGGATACGCGTATTTT
CASSFAGGRGYAYF
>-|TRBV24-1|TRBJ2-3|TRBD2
TGTGCCACCAGTGAAATAGCGGGAGAGATGGGTACGCAGTATTTT
CATSEIAGEMGTQYF
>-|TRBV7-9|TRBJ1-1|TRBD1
TGTGCCAGCAGCTGGAAATCCGGGACAGGGATTTTGAACACTGAAGCTTTCTTT
CASSWKSGTGILNTEAFF
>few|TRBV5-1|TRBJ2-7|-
TGCGCCAGCAGCTGGGCACTAGGATTTGACGAGCAGTACTTC
CASSWALGFDEQYF
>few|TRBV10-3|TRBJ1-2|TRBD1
TGTGCCATCACCCGGGACAGGGTGGAGGGCTACACCTTC
CAITRDRVEGYTF
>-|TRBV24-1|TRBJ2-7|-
TGTGCCACCAGTGAACCCCCCGGTATCCCCTACAATGAGCAGTACTTC
CATSEPPGIPYNEQYF
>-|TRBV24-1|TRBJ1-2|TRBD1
TGTGCCACCAGTGATGGGGGACAGGGCCTTGGCTACACCTTC
CATSDGGQGLGYTF
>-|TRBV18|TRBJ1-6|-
TGTGCCAGCTCACCCGGGGCCGCCAATTCACCCCTCCACTTT
CASSPGAANSPLHF
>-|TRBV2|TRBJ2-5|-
TGTGCCAGCAGGGCCAGGGCTGGCAATGAGCAGTACTTC
CASRARAGNEQYF
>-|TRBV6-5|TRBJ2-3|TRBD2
TGTGCCACCCGCCTGGTAGCGGGAGCCCCCGATACGCAGTATTTT
CATRLVAGAPDTQYF
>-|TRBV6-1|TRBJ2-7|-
TGTGCCAGCACCGAGGAACAGGCAAGGGCGTCCGAGCAGTACTTC
CASTEEQARASEQYF
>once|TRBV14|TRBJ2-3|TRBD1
TGTGCCAGCAGCCCTGACAGGGCCAGATACGCGTATTTT
CASSPDRARYAYF
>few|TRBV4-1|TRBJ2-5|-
TGCGCCAGCAGCCCCCCGGGACCACTCCTGGAGCAGTACTTC
CASSPPGPLLEQYF
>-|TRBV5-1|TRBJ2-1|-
TGCGCCAGCAGCGTGGATTCCGGGACTGAGCAGTTCTTC
CASSVDSGTEQFF
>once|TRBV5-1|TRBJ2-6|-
TGCGCCAGCAGCTTGGGATTGGGGGCTGGGGCCAACGTCCTGACTTTC
CASSLGLGAGANVLTF
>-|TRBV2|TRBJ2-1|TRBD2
TGTGCCAGCAGTGACCTTAGCGGGGGGTCCTACAATGAGCAGTTCTTC
CASSDLSGGSYNEQFF
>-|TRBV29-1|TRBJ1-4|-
TGCAGCGTTGAGATCTCGAGAGACGAAAAACTGTTTTTT
CSVEISRDEKLFF
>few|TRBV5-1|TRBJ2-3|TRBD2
TGCGCCAGCAGCTCCGCCCTAGCGGCCCACAGATACGCGTATTTT
CASSSALAAHRYAYF
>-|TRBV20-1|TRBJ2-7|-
TGCAGTGCTAGAGATCGGGGAACAGGCTACGAGCAGTACTTC
CSARDRGTGYEQYF
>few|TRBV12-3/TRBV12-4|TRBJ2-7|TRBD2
TGTGCCAGCAGTTTCCCCGGGAGGCACGAGCAGTACTTC
CASSFPGRHEQYF
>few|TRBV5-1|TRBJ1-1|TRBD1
TGCGCCAGCAGCCAGGGACAGGGGACCACTGAAGCTTTCTTT
CASSQGQGTTEAFF
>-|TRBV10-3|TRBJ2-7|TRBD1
TGTGCCATCAGTGAGTCGGGACAGGGGGCCTACGAGCAGTACTTC
CAISESGQGAYEQYF
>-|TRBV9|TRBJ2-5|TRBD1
TGTGCCAGCAGCACCCCGACAGGGTCCCAAGAGACCCAGTACTTC
CASSTPTGSQETQYF
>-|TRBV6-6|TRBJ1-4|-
TGTGCCAGCAGTTACTCTGGCGGTGTGGCTAATGAAAAACTGTTTTTT
CASSYSGGVANEKLFF
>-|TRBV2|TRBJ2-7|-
TGTGCCAGCAGTGCCCAGACGCCGGGCTACGAGCAGTACTTC
CASSAQTPGYEQYF
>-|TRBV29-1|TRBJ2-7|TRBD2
TGCAGCGTTGGGCCTAGCGGGAGTCTAAACTACGAGCAGTACTTC
CSVGPSGSLNYEQYF
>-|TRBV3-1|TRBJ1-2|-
TGTGCCAGCAGCCAGGGATACACCTATGGCTACACCTTC
CASSQGYTYGYTF
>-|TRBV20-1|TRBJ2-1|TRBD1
TGCAGTGCTTCGGGACAGGGGCGATACAATGAGCAGTTCTTC
CSASGQGRYNEQFF
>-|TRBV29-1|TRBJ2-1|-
TGCAGCGTTGTAAGGGAACGGGAGCAGTTCTTC
CSVVREREQFF
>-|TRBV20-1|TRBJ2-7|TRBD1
TGCAGTGCTCAAGGGCAGGGGGATGAGCAGTACTTC
CSAQGQGDEQYF
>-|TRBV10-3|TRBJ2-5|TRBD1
TGTGCCATCAGCCGGGACAGGGGACAAGAGACCCAGTACTTC
CAISRDRGQETQYF
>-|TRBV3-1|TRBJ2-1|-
TGTGCCAGCAGCCAAGAGAGGTACGAGCAGTTCTTC
CASSQERYEQFF
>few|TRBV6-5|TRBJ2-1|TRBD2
TGTGCCAGCAGTTCGGCTAGCGGCTACGGAGAGCAGTTCTTC
CASSSASGYGEQFF
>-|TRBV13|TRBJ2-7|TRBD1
TGTGCCAGCAGCTTAAATGGACAGGGTTTACGGTACGAGCAGTACTTC
CASSLNGQGLRYEQYF
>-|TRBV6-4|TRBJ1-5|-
TGTGCCAGCAGCGAAAATCCCGGGTACGGTCAGCCCCGGCATTTT
CASSENPGYGQPRHF
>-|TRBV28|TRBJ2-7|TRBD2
TGTGCCAGCAGTTTAAGACTAGCAGCTTCCTACGAGCAGTACTTC
CASSLRLAASYEQYF
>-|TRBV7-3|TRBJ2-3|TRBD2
TGTGCCAGCAGCAAAAGCGGGATTTACACAGATACGCAGTATTTT
CASSKSGIYTDTQYF